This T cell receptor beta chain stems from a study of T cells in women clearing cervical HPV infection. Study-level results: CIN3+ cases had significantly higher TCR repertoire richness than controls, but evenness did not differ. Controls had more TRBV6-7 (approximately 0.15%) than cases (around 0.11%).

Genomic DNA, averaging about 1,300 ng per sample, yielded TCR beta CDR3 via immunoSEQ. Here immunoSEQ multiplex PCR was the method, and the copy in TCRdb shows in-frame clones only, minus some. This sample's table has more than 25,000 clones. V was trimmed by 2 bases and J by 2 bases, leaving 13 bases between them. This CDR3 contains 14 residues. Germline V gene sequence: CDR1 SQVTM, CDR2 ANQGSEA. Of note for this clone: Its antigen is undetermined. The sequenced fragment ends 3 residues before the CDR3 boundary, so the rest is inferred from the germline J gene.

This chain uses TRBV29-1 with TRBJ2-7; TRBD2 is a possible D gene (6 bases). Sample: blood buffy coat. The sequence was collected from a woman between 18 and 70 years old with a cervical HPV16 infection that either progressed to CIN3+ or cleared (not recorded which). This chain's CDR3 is CSVEWDFLPYEQYF. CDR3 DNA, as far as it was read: TGCAGCGTTGAATGGGACTTTCTCCCCTACGAG.